This T cell receptor (beta chain) was profiled in a study of early T cells in non-severe SARS-CoV-2 infection. About the study: Sequencing used unsorted whole-blood bulk RNA, so chains lack pairing.

Each single cDNA molecule received a unique molecular identifier. MiXCR was run by TCRdb on the 5' RACE reads, yielding one entry per CDR3 protein. Here the sample spans 65,000 to 90,000 distinct CDR3 sequences, roughly an eighth being singletons. CDR3 length equals 15 residues. Ten or more counts support this clonotype. The origin of this receptor is an adult who was a healthcare worker with PCR-confirmed SARS-CoV-2 infection or an uninfected control (not recorded which). This sequence joins TRBV21-1 and TRBJ2-1; TRBD1, the table's D call, was not compared with the DNA. TRBV21-1 is listed as a pseudogene. Sequencing was performed on whole blood. In DNA, the CDR3 is TGTGCCAGCAGCAGAGGACAGGGGATTGCGAATGAGCAGTTCTTC. This encodes CASSRGQGIANEQFF.